The clone carrying this TCR beta chain has just a few counts. The CDR3 is 12 amino acids. The V end was cut by 8 bases, the J end by 4 bases, with 12 bases between. CDR1 and CDR2 from the germline V gene are MNHNS and SASEGT. This sample is part of a study of identical twins. Carrying unique molecular identifiers, the cDNA also gained a universal primer site through template switching. TCRdb re-derived calls from the 5' RACE reads in MiXCR, one entry per CDR3 protein. The top ten hold about 0.91% of the sample, which has over 500,000 distinct CDR3 sequences, roughly 21% seen once. This same sample was also part of a study on T cells expressing NK-cell markers. That source notes: Dominant NKG2C+ clonotypes in a handful of donors made up about 1.0-7.5% of CD8+ T cells.

The sample comprised CD4+ T cells sorted from blood. The receptor comes from a woman between 18 and 30 years old in good health. J is TRBJ2-7 and V is TRBV6-1, with D perhaps TRBD1 (6 bases). The CDR3 DNA follows: TGTGCCAGCGGTGGACAGTCATACGAGCAGTACTTC. Translated, it gives CASGGQSYEQYF.